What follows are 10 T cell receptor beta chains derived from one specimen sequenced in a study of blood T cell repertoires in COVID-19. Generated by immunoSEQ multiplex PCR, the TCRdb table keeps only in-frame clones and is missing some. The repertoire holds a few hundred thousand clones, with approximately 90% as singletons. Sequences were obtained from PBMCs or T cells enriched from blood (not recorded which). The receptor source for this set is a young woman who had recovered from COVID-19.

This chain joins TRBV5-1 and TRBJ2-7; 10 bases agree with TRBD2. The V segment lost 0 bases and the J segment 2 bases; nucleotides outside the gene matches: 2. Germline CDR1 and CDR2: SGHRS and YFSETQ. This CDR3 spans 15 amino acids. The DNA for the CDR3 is TGCGCCAGCAGCTTGGTTAGCGGGGGGACCTACGAGCAGTACTTC. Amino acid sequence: CASSLVSGGTYEQYF.

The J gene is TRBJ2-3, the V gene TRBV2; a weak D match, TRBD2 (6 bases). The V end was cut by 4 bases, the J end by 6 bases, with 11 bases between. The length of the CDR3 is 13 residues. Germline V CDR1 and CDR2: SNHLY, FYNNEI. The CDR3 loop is CASSGAGRDTQYF. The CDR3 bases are TGTGCCAGCAGTGGGGCGGGGCGCGATACGCAGTATTTT.

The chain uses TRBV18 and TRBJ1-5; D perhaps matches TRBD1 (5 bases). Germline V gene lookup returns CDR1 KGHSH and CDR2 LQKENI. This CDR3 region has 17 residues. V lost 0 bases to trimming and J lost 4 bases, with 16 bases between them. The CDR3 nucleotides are TGTGCCAGCTCACCACCGGGGTCGGCAGGGTATAATCAGCCCCAGCATTTT. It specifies CASSPPGSAGYNQPQHF.

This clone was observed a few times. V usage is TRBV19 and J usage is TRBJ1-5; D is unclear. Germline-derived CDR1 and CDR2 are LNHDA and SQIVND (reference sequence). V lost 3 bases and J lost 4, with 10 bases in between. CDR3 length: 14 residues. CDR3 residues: CASSMGRHNQPQHF. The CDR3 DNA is TGTGCCAGTAGTATGGGTCGACATAATCAGCCCCAGCATTTT.

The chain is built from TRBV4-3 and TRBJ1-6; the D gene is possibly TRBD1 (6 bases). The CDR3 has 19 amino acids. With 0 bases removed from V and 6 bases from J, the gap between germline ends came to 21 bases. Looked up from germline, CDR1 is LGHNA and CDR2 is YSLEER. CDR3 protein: CASSQEWVGGILLNSPLHF. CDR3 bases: TGCGCCAGCAGCCAAGAATGGGTAGGGGGAATCCTGCTTAATTCACCCCTCCACTTT.

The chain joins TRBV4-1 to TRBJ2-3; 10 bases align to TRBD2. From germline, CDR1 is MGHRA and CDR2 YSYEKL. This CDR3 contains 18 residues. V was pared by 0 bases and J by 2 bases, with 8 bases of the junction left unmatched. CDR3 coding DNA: TGCGCCAGCAGCCAAGACCCCATCCTAGCGGGGGTCACAGATACGCAGTATTTT. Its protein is CASSQDPILAGVTDTQYF.

In DNA, the CDR3 is TGTGCCAGCAGCTTTGGCAATTCTGGGGCCAACGTCCTGACTTTC. It codes for CASSFGNSGANVLTF. V gene TRBV7-9 combines with J gene TRBJ2-6; D unresolved. The CDR3 sequence is 15 residues long. V was pared by 3 bases and J by 1 base, with 7 bases between. Per germline, CDR1 SEHNR and CDR2 FQNEAQ (reference sequence).

The CDR3 DNA reads TGTGCCAGCTCCCCCTCTTTTACCAGGGGGACTGAAGCTTTCTTT. This gives the protein CASSPSFTRGTEAFF. The chain employs TRBV18 and TRBJ1-1; 7 positions match TRBD1. The CDR3 spans 15 residues. Trimming took 6 bases from V and 5 from J; bases not matched to a gene: 12. Germline loops: CDR1 KGHSH, CDR2 LQKENI.

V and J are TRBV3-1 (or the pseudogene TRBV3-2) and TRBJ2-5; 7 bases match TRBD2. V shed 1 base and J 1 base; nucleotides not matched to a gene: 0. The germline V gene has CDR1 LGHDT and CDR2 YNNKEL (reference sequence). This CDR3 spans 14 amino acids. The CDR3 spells CASSQGGGQETQYF. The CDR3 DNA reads TGTGCCAGCAGCCAAGGGGGGGGCCAAGAGACCCAGTACTTC.

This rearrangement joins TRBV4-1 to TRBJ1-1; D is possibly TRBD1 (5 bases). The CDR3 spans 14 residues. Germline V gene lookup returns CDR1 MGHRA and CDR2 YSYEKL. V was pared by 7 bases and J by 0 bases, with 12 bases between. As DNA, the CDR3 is TGCGCCAGCACAGGGTACCCCATGAACACTGAAGCTTTCTTT. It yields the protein CASTGYPMNTEAFF.